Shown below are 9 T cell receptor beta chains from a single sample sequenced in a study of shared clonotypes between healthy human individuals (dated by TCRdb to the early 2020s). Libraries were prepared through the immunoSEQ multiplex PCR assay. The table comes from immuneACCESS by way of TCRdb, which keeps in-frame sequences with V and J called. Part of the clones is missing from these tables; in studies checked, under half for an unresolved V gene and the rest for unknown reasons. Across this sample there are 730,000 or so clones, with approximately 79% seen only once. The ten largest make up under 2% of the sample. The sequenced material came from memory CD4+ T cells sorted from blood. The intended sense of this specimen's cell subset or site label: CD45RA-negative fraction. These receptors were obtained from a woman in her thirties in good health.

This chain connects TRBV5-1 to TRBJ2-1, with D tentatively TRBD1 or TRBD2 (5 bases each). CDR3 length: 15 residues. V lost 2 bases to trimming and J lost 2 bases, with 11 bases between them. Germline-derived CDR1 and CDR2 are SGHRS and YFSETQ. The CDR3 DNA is TGCGCCAGCAGCTTAGGGGACGGCGCCTACAATGAGCAGTTCTTC. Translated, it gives CASSLGDGAYNEQFF.

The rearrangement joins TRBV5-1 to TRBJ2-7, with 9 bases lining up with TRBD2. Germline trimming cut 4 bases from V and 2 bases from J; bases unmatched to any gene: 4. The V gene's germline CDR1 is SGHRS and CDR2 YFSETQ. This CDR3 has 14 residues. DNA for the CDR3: TGCGCCAGCAGCCAGACTAGCGGTCCCTACGAGCAGTACTTC. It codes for CASSQTSGPYEQYF.

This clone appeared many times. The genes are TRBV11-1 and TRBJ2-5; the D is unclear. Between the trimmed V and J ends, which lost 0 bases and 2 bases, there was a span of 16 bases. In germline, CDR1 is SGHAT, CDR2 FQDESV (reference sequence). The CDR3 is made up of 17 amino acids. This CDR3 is CASSLARPSLSQETQYF. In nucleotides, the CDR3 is TGTGCCAGCAGCTTAGCCCGCCCTAGTCTTTCGCAAGAGACCCAGTACTTC.

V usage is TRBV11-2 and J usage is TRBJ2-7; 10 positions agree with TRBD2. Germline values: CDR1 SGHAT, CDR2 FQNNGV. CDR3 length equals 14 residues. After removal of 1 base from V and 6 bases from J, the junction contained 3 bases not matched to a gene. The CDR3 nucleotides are TGTGCCAGCAGCTTAGTAGTAGCGGGAGGCGAGCAGTACTTC. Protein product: CASSLVVAGGEQYF.

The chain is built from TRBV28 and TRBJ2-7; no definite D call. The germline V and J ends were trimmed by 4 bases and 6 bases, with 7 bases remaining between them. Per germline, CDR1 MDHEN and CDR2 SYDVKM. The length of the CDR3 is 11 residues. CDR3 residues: CASSSSTEQYF. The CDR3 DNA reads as TGTGCCAGCAGTTCCTCCACCGAGCAGTACTTC.

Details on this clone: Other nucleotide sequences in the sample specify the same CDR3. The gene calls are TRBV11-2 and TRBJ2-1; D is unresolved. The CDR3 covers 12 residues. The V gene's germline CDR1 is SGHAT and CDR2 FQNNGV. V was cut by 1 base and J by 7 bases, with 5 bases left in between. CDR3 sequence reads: CASSLVGNEQFF. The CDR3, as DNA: TGTGCCAGCAGCTTAGTGGGAAATGAGCAGTTCTTC.

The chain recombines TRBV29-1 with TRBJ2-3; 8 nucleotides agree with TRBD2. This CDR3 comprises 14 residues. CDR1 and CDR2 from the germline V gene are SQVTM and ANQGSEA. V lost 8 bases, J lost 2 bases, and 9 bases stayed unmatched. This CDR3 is CSSRGGLHTDTQYF. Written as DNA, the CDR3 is TGCAGCTCCCGGGGGGGGCTCCACACAGATACGCAGTATTTT.

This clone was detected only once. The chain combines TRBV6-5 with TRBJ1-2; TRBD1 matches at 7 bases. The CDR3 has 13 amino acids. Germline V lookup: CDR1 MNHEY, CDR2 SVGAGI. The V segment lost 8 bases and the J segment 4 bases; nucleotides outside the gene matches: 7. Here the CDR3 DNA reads TGTGCCAGCGGGGACAGAGAACTCTATGGCTACACCTTC. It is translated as CASGDRELYGYTF.

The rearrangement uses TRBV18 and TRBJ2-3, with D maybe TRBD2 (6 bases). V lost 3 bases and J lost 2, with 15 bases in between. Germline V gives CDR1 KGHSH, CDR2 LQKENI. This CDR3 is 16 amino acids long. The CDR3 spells CASSPAGSLTTDTQYF. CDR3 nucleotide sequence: TGTGCCAGCTCACCGGCGGGGTCCCTAACCACAGATACGCAGTATTTT.